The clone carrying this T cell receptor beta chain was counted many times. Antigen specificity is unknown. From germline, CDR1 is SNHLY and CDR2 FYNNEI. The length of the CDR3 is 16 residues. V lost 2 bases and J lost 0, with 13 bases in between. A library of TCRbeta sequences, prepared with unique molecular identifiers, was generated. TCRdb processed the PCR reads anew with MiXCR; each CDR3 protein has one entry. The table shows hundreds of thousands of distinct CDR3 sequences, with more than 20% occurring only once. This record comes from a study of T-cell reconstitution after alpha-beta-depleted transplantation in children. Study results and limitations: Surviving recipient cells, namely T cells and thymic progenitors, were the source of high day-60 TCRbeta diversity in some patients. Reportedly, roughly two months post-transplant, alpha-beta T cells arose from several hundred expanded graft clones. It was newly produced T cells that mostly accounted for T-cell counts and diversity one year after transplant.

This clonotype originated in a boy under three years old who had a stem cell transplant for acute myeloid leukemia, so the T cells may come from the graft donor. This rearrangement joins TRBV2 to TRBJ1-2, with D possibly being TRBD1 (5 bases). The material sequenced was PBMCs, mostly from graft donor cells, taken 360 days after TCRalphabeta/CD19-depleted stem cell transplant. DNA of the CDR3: TGTGCCAGCAGTGAACAGAGCAGGGTAGCTAACTATGGCTACACCTTC. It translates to CASSEQSRVANYGYTF.